The text below deals with one TCR beta chain. Original analysis: By means of reference gene primer amplification, nucleated cell counts were estimated. The table came from immunoSEQ multiplex PCR; TCRdb's copy has only in-frame clones and leaves some out. That table gives V, J and clone size, and the DNA gave D and trimming. The sample yields about 91,000 clones, around 75% seen once. CDR1 MDHEN and CDR2 SYDVKM come from the germline V gene. The CDR3 is made up of 15 amino acids. With 2 bases clipped from V and 0 bases from J, the junction kept 2 bases outside the gene matches. This sample was included in a study of blood T cell repertoires in COVID-19. About the study: Italy, Spain and the United States were the sources of the convalescent and acute COVID-19 samples. T cells, B-cell-depleted T cells, or PBMCs provided the cDNA or gDNA that served as material.

The TCR comes from a man aged 65 to 79 with acute or convalescent COVID-19. The gene calls are TRBV28 and TRBJ2-3; 7 bases agree with TRBD1. Sequencing was done on a sample of peripheral blood. CDR3 DNA: TGTGCCAGCAGTTTACAGGGGGATAGCACAGATACGCAGTATTTT. The encoded protein is CASSLQGDSTDTQYF.